The entry that follows covers one T cell receptor beta chain sequence. What it binds is not known. This record belongs to a study of T cells in localized non-small cell lung cancer. The data were produced by immunoSEQ multiplex PCR, yet TCRdb's version contains in-frame clones alone and is incomplete. The sample includes 1,500 to 2,000 clones, around a third of them seen just once. CDR1 is KGHSY, CDR2 FQNENV, per germline. Between the trimmed V and J ends, which lost 2 bases and 9 bases, there was a span of 14 bases. This CDR3 spans 15 amino acids. Study-wide points: Highest T cell clonality was seen in uninvolved adjacent lung, surpassing that measured in tumor. An association was observed between higher blood T cell density and longer overall survival. Paired adjacent lung recovered a median about 60 of the top 100 tumor clones.

The rearrangement links TRBV16 to TRBJ1-6; perhaps TRBD1 as D (6 bases). The TCR originated in a female donor of 60 years or more with stage I lung adenocarcinoma. The specimen comprised normal lung tissue next to the tumor, sampled before any cancer treatment. CDR3 nucleotides: TGTGCCAGCAGCCAAAGCAGGGGCGGGAGTTCACCCCTCCACTTT. Amino acids: CASSQSRGGSSPLHF.